This T cell receptor beta chain came from a study of T cells in Graves' hyperthyroidism and ophthalmopathy. This clonotype was seen a few times. Losses at the gene ends were 3 bases for V and 2 bases for J; bases not matched to a gene: 7. CDR1 is LNHDA, CDR2 SQIVND, per germline (reference sequence). This CDR3 has 16 amino acids. RNA transcripts provided the source from which TCR beta CDR3 regions were amplified. HTBI primers were used for first-round RT-PCR of the TCR CDR3. TCRdb independently ran MiXCR on the multiplex PCR reads; one entry per CDR3 protein. The profile shows about 270,000 distinct CDR3 sequences, 20% to 25% of them singletons.

V and J are TRBV19 and TRBJ1-5; 7 bases fit TRBD1. The clonotype comes from a man aged 30 to 39 with Graves' ophthalmopathy. Sequencing was performed on blood. The CDR3 region is CASSILYRGGNQPQHF. DNA of the CDR3: TGTGCCAGTAGTATTCTGTACAGGGGAGGCAATCAGCCCCAGCATTTT.